This T cell receptor beta chain is drawn from a study of early T cells in non-severe SARS-CoV-2 infection. Study summary: The input, bulk RNA from unsorted whole blood, was sequenced, and chains were unpaired.

TCRdb recomputed calls from the 5' RACE reads with MiXCR, one row per CDR3 protein. This table has 70,000 to 90,000 distinct CDR3 sequences, 14% to 15% appearing once. CDR3 length equals 14 residues. Germline V gene data show CDR1 as SGHTA and CDR2 as FQGNSA. V was cut by 5 bases and J by 8 bases, with 18 bases left in between. Material: whole blood. This receptor was taken from an adult who was a healthcare worker with PCR-confirmed SARS-CoV-2 infection or an uninfected control (not recorded which). The chain carries TRBV7-2 and TRBJ1-2; no reliable D call. The CDR3 sequence is CASSRDGEARGYTF. The CDR3 DNA is TGTGCCAGCAGCCGAGATGGAGAGGCTCGGGGCTACACCTTC.